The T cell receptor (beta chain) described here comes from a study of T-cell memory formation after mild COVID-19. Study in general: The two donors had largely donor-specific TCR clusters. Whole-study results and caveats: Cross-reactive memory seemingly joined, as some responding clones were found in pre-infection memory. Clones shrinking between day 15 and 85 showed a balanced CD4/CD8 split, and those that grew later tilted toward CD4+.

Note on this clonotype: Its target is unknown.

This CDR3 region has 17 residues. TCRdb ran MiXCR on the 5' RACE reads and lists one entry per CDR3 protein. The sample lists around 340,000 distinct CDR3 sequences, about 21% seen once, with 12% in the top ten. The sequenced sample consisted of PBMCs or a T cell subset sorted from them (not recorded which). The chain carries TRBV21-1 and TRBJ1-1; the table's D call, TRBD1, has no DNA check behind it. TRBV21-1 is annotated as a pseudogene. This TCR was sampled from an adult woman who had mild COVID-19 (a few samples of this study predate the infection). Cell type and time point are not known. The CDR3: CASSKKWGGSRNTEAFF. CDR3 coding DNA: TGTGCCAGCAGCAAAAAGTGGGGCGGATCAAGAAACACTGAAGCTTTCTTT.